This section outlines one T cell receptor (beta chain) sequence together with its context. What it binds is not known. This sample is drawn from a study of cytomegalovirus exposure and HLA in healthy donors. Study results and limitations: In a later analysis, approximately 15,000 TCR beta sequences were associated with HLA alleles at 0.05 false discovery rate. Relative to the roughly 690-donor mean, N-insertions were reportedly fewer in an Asian-associated ancestry cluster in a later analysis.

The PCR had 60 Vbeta and 13 Jbeta primers. TCRdb's table, derived via immunoSEQ multiplex PCR, lists solely in-frame clones and lacks some. Altogether 100,000 to 150,000 clones are present, roughly 82% being singletons, with the ten largest covering 2.7%. This TCR came from a middle-aged man in good health and CMV-seronegative. Material for sequencing was PBMCs.

As DNA, the CDR3 is TGTGCCAGCAGCTGGGTTTCGGGTAGCACAGATACGCAGTATTTT. It is translated as CASSWVSGSTDTQYF. The chain employs TRBV5-6 and TRBJ2-3; the D is unclear. The CDR3 is 15 residues long. CDR1 SGHDT and CDR2 YYEEEE come from the germline V gene. Trimming took 3 bases from V and 0 from J, leaving 11 bases between them. The entire variable domain, with the rest obtained from reference TRBV5-6 and TRBJ2-3, is as follows: DAGVTQSPTHLIKTRGQQVTLRCSPKSGHDTVSWYQQALGQGPQFIFQYYEEEERQRGNFPDRFSGHQFPNYSSELNVNALLLGDSALYLCASSWVSGSTDTQYFGPGTRLTVL.